This T cell receptor (beta chain) was profiled in a study of shared clonotypes between healthy human individuals. Study results and caveats: Naive subsets typically showed greater estimated richness than memory subsets. The study found approximately 5% of naive CD4 clonotypes shared across several donors.

Every donor was a Caucasian adult from Nashville, Tennessee. Turning to this clone: Its antigen is still unknown.

TCRdb's copy holds only in-frame clones and misses some; the assay was immunoSEQ multiplex PCR. The sample lists some 1.5 million clones, approximately 98% occurring once. CDR1 MDHEN and CDR2 SYDVKM come from the germline V gene. Trimming cost V 5 bases and J 6 bases; bases outside gene matches: 10. This CDR3 is built from 15 residues. The chain combines TRBV28 with TRBJ1-2; TRBD1 agrees at 9 bases. Sequenced material: naive CD4+ T cells sorted from blood. Subset reported: CD45RA+ positively selected. This TCR was recovered from a young man in good health. The CDR3, as DNA: TGTGCCAGCAGTCCAGTCGGGACAGGGAACCATGGCTACACCTTC. Translation gives CASSPVGTGNHGYTF.